This T cell receptor beta chain was observed in a study of T cells in Graves' hyperthyroidism and ophthalmopathy. This clonotype has at least ten counts. Disease duration under 2 months; hyperthyroidism patients were aged 18 to 65. Not enrolled were patients with uncontrolled infection, other autoimmune disease, pregnancy or lactation. Per the germline V gene, CDR1 is MGHRA and CDR2 is YSYEKL. Trimming stripped 2 bases from V and 0 bases from J, with 16 bases between. CDR3 length: 17 residues. Amplification of TCR beta CDR3 regions was performed using RNA transcripts as template. The study used the HTBI primer set for a first-round RT-PCR of the TCR CDR3. TCRdb reanalysed the multiplex PCR reads using MiXCR and keeps one entry per CDR3 protein. The sample holds about 290,000 distinct CDR3 sequences, 13% seen once.

Sequencing was done on a sample of blood. The gene calls are TRBV4-1 and TRBJ1-1, with D tentatively TRBD1 (6 bases). The receptor comes from a woman in her 30s with Graves' hyperthyroidism that later progressed to Graves' ophthalmopathy. The CDR3 DNA is TGCGCCAGCAGCCAAATCTCTACGGGGGGCTTGAACACTGAAGCTTTCTTT. Its protein is CASSQISTGGLNTEAFF.